One sample yielded the 15 T cell receptor beta chains listed below, sequenced in a study of blood T cell repertoires in COVID-19 (TCRdb year 2020). The method behind the library was the immunoSEQ multiplex PCR assay. The immuneACCESS repertoire file appears here via TCRdb, limited to in-frame rearrangements. These files lack a portion of the clones; in checked studies, under half of the deficit traces to unresolved V genes, and the cause of the others is not known. This sample is represented by about 320,000 clones; roughly 89% of them were singletons. Over 4% of the sample is taken by the ten largest. The sequenced material came from PBMCs or T cells enriched from blood (not recorded which). These receptors came from a man in his 60s who had recovered from COVID-19.

The J gene is TRBJ1-6, the V gene TRBV6-5, with D perhaps matching TRBD1 (6 bases). Trimming cost V 6 bases and J 9 bases, with 18 bases left between them. Germline CDR1 reads MNHEY; CDR2 reads SVGAGI. This CDR3 is 15 amino acids long. In DNA, the CDR3 is TGTGCCAGCAGGCGATACGCAGGGGTGGGTTCACCCCTCCACTTT. This codes for CASRRYAGVGSPLHF.

This sequence joins TRBV9 and TRBJ2-2; TRBD2 is a possible D gene (7 bases). The length of the CDR3 is 14 residues. The V end lost 7 bases, the J end lost 0 bases, and 10 bases lay between the germline ends. Germline values: CDR1 SGDLS, CDR2 YYNGEE. CDR3 residues: CASGGGANTGELFF. The CDR3 DNA sequence: TGTGCCAGCGGAGGGGGGGCGAACACCGGGGAGCTGTTTTTT.

The gene calls are TRBV19 and TRBJ2-1; 13 bases fit TRBD2. Germline CDR1 is LNHDA and CDR2 is SQIVND (reference sequence). V was clipped by 5 bases and J by 4 bases; unmatched bases: 8. This CDR3 has 17 amino acids. The DNA for the CDR3 is TGTGCCAGTAGTGGGAAACTAGCGGGAGGGGATTACAATGAGCAGTTCTTC. Its translation is CASSGKLAGGDYNEQFF.

The chain is built from TRBV6-5 and TRBJ1-2; D is unresolved. CDR1 is MNHEY, CDR2 SVGAGI, per germline. Trimming shortened V by 2 bases and J by 5 bases, and 18 bases separated the two germline ends. CDR3 length equals 16 residues. The CDR3 region is CASSYRGSAISYGYTF. CDR3 sequence (DNA): TGTGCCAGCAGTTACAGAGGGTCGGCTATTTCGTATGGCTACACCTTC.

V usage is TRBV14 and J usage is TRBJ2-1; TRBD1 is a possible D gene (5 bases). Trimming stripped 4 bases from V and 6 bases from J, with 19 bases between. The CDR3 has 16 amino acids. Germline values: CDR1 SGHDN, CDR2 FVKESK. The CDR3 spells CASSPHLGVIGNEQFF. CDR3 coding DNA: TGTGCCAGCAGCCCACACCTAGGGGTAATAGGCAATGAGCAGTTCTTC.

The gene calls are TRBV4-1 and TRBJ1-2; TRBD1 agrees at 10 bases. With 0 bases clipped from V and 6 bases from J, the junction kept 4 bases outside the gene matches. Germline-derived CDR1 and CDR2 are MGHRA and YSYEKL. The CDR3 covers 15 residues. The CDR3 loop is CASSQDFGTGDGYTF. Written as DNA, the CDR3 is TGCGCCAGCAGCCAAGATTTTGGGACAGGGGATGGCTACACCTTC.

This clone came up a few times. This chain joins TRBV7-9 and TRBJ1-3; perhaps TRBD1 as D (5 bases). This CDR3 contains 16 residues. From germline, CDR1 is SEHNR and CDR2 FQNEAQ (reference sequence). V was clipped by 4 bases and J by 0 bases, with 13 bases between them. CDR3 sequence (DNA): TGTGCCAGCAGCTCGGGACTGCGCAGCTCTGGAAACACCATATATTTT. It encodes CASSSGLRSSGNTIYF.

This chain uses TRBV11-2 with TRBJ2-5; 8 positions agree with TRBD1. The germline gives CDR1 SGHAT, CDR2 FQNNGV. Losses at the gene ends were 0 bases for V and 5 bases for J; bases not matched to a gene: 14. The CDR3 spans 18 residues. The CDR3 DNA reads as TGTGCCAGCAGCTTAGATCCTTTTAGGACAGGGAATAGGGAGACCCAGTACTTC. It encodes CASSLDPFRTGNRETQYF.

V and J are TRBV21-1 and TRBJ1-6. TRBV21-1 is tagged as a pseudogene. The CDR3 runs 15 residues. The CDR3 sequence is CASSNVIENNSPLHF. The CDR3 DNA reads TGTGCCAGCAGCAATGTCATAGAAAATAATTCACCCCTCCACTTT.

This chain links TRBV5-1 with TRBJ2-7; the match to TRBD2 covers 13 bases. The CDR3 is made up of 15 amino acids. V lost 5 bases and J lost 2; bases outside the gene matches: 4. Germline CDR1 is SGHRS and CDR2 is YFSETQ. The CDR3 here is CASRPLAGGPYEQYF. CDR3 DNA sequence: TGCGCCAGCAGGCCACTAGCGGGAGGGCCCTACGAGCAGTACTTC. Together with reference TRBV5-1 and TRBJ2-7, the CDR3 gives the full variable domain: KAGVTQTPRYLIKTRGQQVTLSCSPISGHRSVSWYQQTPGQGLQFLFEYFSETQRNKGNFPGRFSGRQFSNSRSEMNVSTLELGDSALYLCASRPLAGGPYEQYFGPGTRLTVT.

About this clone itself: The sample has other DNA sequences that encode this CDR3 too. The chain uses TRBV18 and TRBJ2-5; the match to TRBD2 covers 9 bases. Germline V lookup: CDR1 KGHSH, CDR2 LQKENI. The V gene end was trimmed by 3 bases and the J gene end by 4 bases; junction bases not matched to a gene: 0. This CDR3 contains 13 residues. The CDR3 coding sequence is TGTGCCAGCTCACCGACTAGCGGAGAGACCCAGTACTTC. Protein product: CASSPTSGETQYF.

The rearrangement links TRBV6-5 to TRBJ2-7; TRBD1 might be the D (6 bases). Trimming took 0 bases from V and 2 from J, leaving 11 bases between them. Germline-derived CDR1 and CDR2 are MNHEY and SVGAGI. The CDR3 length is 15 residues. The CDR3 here is CASSYSGTPPYEQYF. Written as DNA, the CDR3 is TGTGCCAGCAGTTACTCAGGGACACCTCCCTACGAGCAGTACTTC.

The chain joins TRBV7-2 to TRBJ1-4, with TRBD1 as a possible D gene (6 bases). Germline CDR1 and CDR2: SGHTA and FQGNSA. This CDR3 spans 15 amino acids. The germline V and J ends were trimmed by 2 bases and 10 bases, with 17 bases remaining between them. The DNA of the CDR3 is TGTGCCAGCAGCTTAAACTTCAACAGGGCACTAAAACTGTTTTTT. It encodes CASSLNFNRALKLFF.

The genes are TRBV10-3 and TRBJ2-5, with a tentative D call TRBD1 (5 bases). Germline V gives CDR1 ENHRY, CDR2 SYGVKD. This CDR3 is built from 13 residues. The V and J ends lost 5 bases and 1 base respectively, with 8 bases between them. CDR3 sequence (DNA): TGTGCCATCAGTAAGGACATCCAAGAGACCCAGTACTTC. Translated: CAISKDIQETQYF.

V gene TRBV10-3 combines with J gene TRBJ1-2, with D possibly matching TRBD1 (6 bases). Trimming took 4 bases from V and 4 from J, leaving 10 bases between them. This CDR3 contains 13 residues. Germline-derived CDR1 and CDR2 are ENHRY and SYGVKD. The DNA of the CDR3 is TGTGCCATCAGTGGGACAGCCATCTATGGCTACACCTTC. Protein: CAISGTAIYGYTF.